These 22 T cell receptor beta chains were all obtained from the same sample, sequenced in a study of shared clonotypes between healthy human individuals. Assay used: immunoSEQ multiplex PCR; TCRdb lists only in-frame clones, some missing. The data contain 950,000 to 1,100,000 clones, around 82% of them singletons. Sequencing was done on a sample of memory CD4+ T cells from PBMCs. Subset in this sample: CD45RA-negative fraction. The receptor source for this set is a man between 18 and 35 years old in good health. Some clones in this sample may be carry-over from other donors' samples.

The chain links TRBV5-4 to TRBJ1-5; 7 bases match TRBD1. Unmatched junction bases numbered 12, after V lost 6 bases and J lost 6 bases. This CDR3 has 15 amino acids. Germline loops: CDR1 SGHNT, CDR2 YYREEE (reference sequence). CDR3 loop: CASTNRDRAIQPQHF. CDR3 bases: TGTGCCAGCACCAATAGAGACAGGGCCATTCAGCCCCAGCATTTT.

This clone was found a few times. CDR3 sequence reads: CASSLHWGPLNTEAFF. In nucleotides, the CDR3 is TGTGCCAGCAGCCTACACTGGGGACCGCTGAACACTGAAGCTTTCTTT. V usage is TRBV4-2 and J usage is TRBJ1-1, with D perhaps matching TRBD1 (5 bases). Trimming cost V 4 bases and J 0 bases, with 15 bases left between them. The CDR3 is 16 residues long. The germline CDR1 and CDR2 sequences are LGHNA and YNFKEQ.

This clone was counted ten times or more. This chain joins TRBV25-1 and TRBJ1-2; D unresolved. The CDR3 spans 13 residues. Germline assignment: CDR1 MGHDK and CDR2 SYGVNS. V lost 5 bases, J lost 4 bases, and 11 bases lay in between. The CDR3 sequence: CASSKQSTYGYTF. CDR3 nucleotides: TGTGCCAGCAGTAAACAAAGCACCTATGGCTACACCTTC.

The chain joins TRBV18 to TRBJ2-3; weak D call: TRBD2 (5 bases). Germline-derived CDR1 and CDR2 are KGHSH and LQKENI. The ends were cut back, 0 bases at V and 4 bases at J, with 17 bases in the middle. This CDR3 has 17 residues. The DNA of the CDR3 is TGTGCCAGCTCACCACCGGTGGACTGGCGGGTCTCAGATACGCAGTATTTT. It encodes CASSPPVDWRVSDTQYF.

The chain joins TRBV7-2 to TRBJ2-3; 12 bases are a match to TRBD2. The CDR3 has 17 amino acids. J was trimmed by 1 base and V by 3 bases; bases with no gene match: 5. CDR1 and CDR2 (germline): SGHTA, FQGNSA. The chain's CDR3 is CASSLTLAGGGTDTQYF. CDR3 in DNA: TGTGCCAGCAGCTTGACTCTAGCGGGGGGGGGCACAGATACGCAGTATTTT.

V usage is TRBV5-1 and J usage is TRBJ2-2; 9 bases agree with TRBD1. V lost 4 bases to trimming and J lost 6 bases; unmatched junction nucleotides: 10. Germline CDR1 reads SGHRS; CDR2 reads YFSETQ. CDR3 length equals 16 residues. CDR3 coding DNA: TGCGCCAGCAGCCCGCCGGGACAGGGTGAGGCCGGGGAGCTGTTTTTT. Translated: CASSPPGQGEAGELFF. Combining the CDR3 with reference TRBV5-1 and TRBJ2-2 gives the whole variable domain KAGVTQTPRYLIKTRGQQVTLSCSPISGHRSVSWYQQTPGQGLQFLFEYFSETQRNKGNFPGRFSGRQFSNSRSEMNVSTLELGDSALYLCASSPPGQGEAGELFFGEGSRLTVL.

This clone was seen only once. The V gene is TRBV18, the J gene TRBJ2-7, with D possibly being TRBD1 (6 bases). Trimming removed 5 bases from V and 2 bases from J, with 13 bases in between. The CDR3 runs to 14 residues. The germline V gene has CDR1 KGHSH and CDR2 LQKENI. CDR3: CASSGYRATYEQYF. Written as DNA, the CDR3 is TGTGCCAGCTCAGGCTACAGGGCGACCTACGAGCAGTACTTC.

The rearrangement links TRBV5-4 to TRBJ2-2, with 9 bases that match TRBD2. There are 15 residues in the CDR3. Germline CDR1 and CDR2: SGHNT and YYREEE (reference sequence). Germline trimming cut 2 bases from V and 8 bases from J; bases unmatched to any gene: 7. The CDR3: CASSLGGREAGELFF. Here the CDR3 DNA reads TGTGCCAGCAGCTTAGGCGGGAGGGAAGCTGGGGAGCTGTTTTTT.

A word on this clone: Within the sample, other DNA sequences also encode this same CDR3. This chain connects TRBV18 to TRBJ2-2, with TRBD1 matching 9 bases. Germline V gene lookup returns CDR1 KGHSH and CDR2 LQKENI. V lost 2 bases to trimming and J lost 3 bases; unmatched junction nucleotides: 1. The CDR3 consists of 15 residues. The CDR3 spells CASSPRTGDTGELFF. DNA of the CDR3: TGTGCCAGCTCACCAAGGACAGGGGACACCGGGGAGCTGTTTTTT.

The chain couples TRBV27 to TRBJ2-5, with D possibly being TRBD2 (5 bases). Looked up from germline, CDR1 is MNHEY and CDR2 is SMNVEV (reference sequence). V shed 4 bases and J shed 2 bases, with 14 bases lying between them. The CDR3 has 15 residues. CDR3 in amino acids: CASSSHGRGQETQYF. DNA of the CDR3: TGTGCCAGCAGTTCCCACGGACGGGGTCAAGAGACCCAGTACTTC.

The V and J genes are TRBV6-5 and TRBJ2-7; D is uncertain. The germline gives CDR1 MNHEY, CDR2 SVGAGI. The CDR3 is 13 amino acids. Trimming cost V 9 bases and J 3 bases, with 15 bases left between them. The CDR3 spells CARSFYTLYEQYF. For the CDR3, the DNA is TGTGCCAGATCGTTTTATACCCTCTACGAGCAGTACTTC.

V usage is TRBV9 and J usage is TRBJ2-5, with D hard to call. The CDR3 is 14 amino acids. CDR1 SGDLS and CDR2 YYNGEE come from the germline V gene. With 3 bases removed from V and 1 base from J, the gap between germline ends came to 10 bases. The CDR3 nucleotides are TGTGCCAGCAGCGGGACCGCGCTCCAAGAGACCCAGTACTTC. Amino acid sequence: CASSGTALQETQYF. Filled out from reference TRBV9 and TRBJ2-5, the complete variable domain reads DSGVTQTPKHLITATGQRVTLRCSPRSGDLSVYWYQQSLDQGLQFLIQYYNGEERAKGNILERFSAQQFPDLHSELNLSSLELGDSALYFCASSGTALQETQYFGPGTRLLVL.

This clone was seen repeatedly, ten times or more. V is TRBV29-1 and J is TRBJ2-7; D is possibly TRBD1 or TRBD2 (5 bases each). The CDR3 is made up of 11 amino acids. In germline, CDR1 is SQVTM, CDR2 ANQGSEA. The V gene lost 7 bases and the J gene lost 13 bases, with 20 bases spanning the gap. This chain's CDR3 is CSATTRDDLYF. The CDR3 DNA reads as TGCAGCGCGACCACCCGGGACGATCTATACTTC.

V and J are TRBV18 and TRBJ1-1, with 9 bases matching TRBD1. Trimming removed 4 bases from V and 2 bases from J; junction bases left unmatched: 11. The germline gives CDR1 KGHSH, CDR2 LQKENI. The CDR3 runs 17 residues. The CDR3 loop reads CASSRTGTGIDNTEAFF. CDR3 in DNA: TGTGCCAGCTCACGAACCGGGACAGGGATTGATAACACTGAAGCTTTCTTT.

The CDR3 DNA is TGTGCCAGCAGCTTAGCAGGTCCGGGTGCCAACGAGCAGTACTTC. Its translation: CASSLAGPGANEQYF. The chain has TRBV7-6 and TRBJ2-7, with D hard to call. This CDR3 comprises 15 residues. Germline V gene data show CDR1 as SGHVS and CDR2 as FNYEAQ. Between the trimmed V and J ends, which lost 0 bases and 5 bases, there was a span of 14 bases.

This chain joins TRBV5-1 and TRBJ2-7; D tentatively reads TRBD1 or TRBD2 (5 bases each). Germline V gives CDR1 SGHRS, CDR2 YFSETQ. Between the trimmed V and J ends, which lost 0 bases and 2 bases, there was a span of 12 bases. CDR3 size: 15 residues. In DNA, the CDR3 is TGCGCCAGCAGCTTGGGCCTGGGGGTGCCCTACGAGCAGTACTTC. The encoded protein is CASSLGLGVPYEQYF.

The CDR3 sequence: CASSDSLAGASEQFF. Here the CDR3 DNA reads TGTGCCAGCAGTGATAGCTTAGCGGGAGCTAGTGAGCAGTTCTTC. The chain joins TRBV2 to TRBJ2-1, with TRBD2 matching 9 bases. This CDR3 contains 15 residues. Losses at the gene ends were 3 bases for V and 9 bases for J; bases not matched to a gene: 9. The germline gives CDR1 SNHLY, CDR2 FYNNEI. The complete variable domain, with remaining parts taken from reference TRBV2 and TRBJ2-1, reads EPEVTQTPSHQVTQMGQEVILRCVPISNHLYFYWYRQILGQKVEFLVSFYNNEISEKSEIFDDQFSVERPDGSNFTLKIRSTKLEDSAMYFCASSDSLAGASEQFFGPGTRLTVL.

This chain uses TRBV2 with TRBJ2-3; D remains unclear. V was cut by 7 bases and J by 0 bases, with 14 bases left in between. CDR1 is SNHLY and CDR2 is FYNNEI in the germline V gene. The CDR3 loop spans 15 amino acids. In nucleotides, the CDR3 is TGTGCCAGCAAGAAGGGCTACTTTAGCACAGATACGCAGTATTTT. It yields the protein CASKKGYFSTDTQYF.

V usage is TRBV10-3 and J usage is TRBJ2-3, with TRBD2 as a possible D gene (5 bases). CDR3 size: 15 residues. The V gene's germline CDR1 is ENHRY and CDR2 SYGVKD. Trimming pared 2 bases from V and 4 bases from J, leaving 13 bases between. CDR3 DNA: TGTGCCATCAGTGAGAGGAGCGGCAGAGCAGATACGCAGTATTTT. It specifies CAISERSGRADTQYF.

This clone was recorded once. The chain employs TRBV25-1 and TRBJ2-4, with 11 positions matching TRBD1. Trimming removed 6 bases from V and 8 bases from J; junction bases left unmatched: 3. The CDR3 length is 13 residues. CDR1 and CDR2 from the germline V gene are MGHDK and SYGVNS. DNA for the CDR3: TGTGCCAGCAGCCGGGACAGGGGGTACATTCAGTACTTC. It is translated as CASSRDRGYIQYF.

V gene TRBV4-3 combines with J gene TRBJ1-2; D gene unclear. CDR1 LGHNA and CDR2 YSLEER come from the germline V gene. This CDR3 has 15 amino acids. V was pared by 2 bases and J by 4 bases, with 14 bases between. This CDR3 is CASSQTLGSPYGYTF. The DNA for the CDR3 is TGCGCCAGCAGCCAAACCCTGGGTAGTCCCTATGGCTACACCTTC.

The V and J genes are TRBV25-1 and TRBJ1-1, with 7 bases that match TRBD1. Trimming at V came to 6 bases and at J to 1 base, leaving 2 bases not matched to a gene. This CDR3 has 13 amino acids. Germline V gives CDR1 MGHDK, CDR2 SYGVNS. CDR3 DNA: TGTGCCAGCAGCGAGGGGGCGAACACTGAAGCTTTCTTT. It yields the protein CASSEGANTEAFF.